The table lists the clone carrying this T cell receptor beta chain with a few counts. The entry originates in a study of technical replicates of blood from a few donors. Measured with immunoSEQ multiplex PCR; TCRdb has only the in-frame clones, and not every one. Among 65,000 to 95,000 clones listed, 98% were seen once. The clonotype originates from a human donor in good health. The specimen was T cells isolated from PBMCs.

The CDR3 DNA reads as TGTGCCAGCAGTCCTCGGACAGCCCGCTCTGGAAACACCATATATTTT. It is translated as CASSPRTARSGNTIYF. The V and J genes are TRBV27 and TRBJ1-3; the D gene is possibly TRBD1 (6 bases). Trimming removed 5 bases at V and 0 bases at J, with 14 bases between. Germline V CDR1 and CDR2: MNHEY, SMNVEV (reference sequence). The CDR3 contains 16 residues.